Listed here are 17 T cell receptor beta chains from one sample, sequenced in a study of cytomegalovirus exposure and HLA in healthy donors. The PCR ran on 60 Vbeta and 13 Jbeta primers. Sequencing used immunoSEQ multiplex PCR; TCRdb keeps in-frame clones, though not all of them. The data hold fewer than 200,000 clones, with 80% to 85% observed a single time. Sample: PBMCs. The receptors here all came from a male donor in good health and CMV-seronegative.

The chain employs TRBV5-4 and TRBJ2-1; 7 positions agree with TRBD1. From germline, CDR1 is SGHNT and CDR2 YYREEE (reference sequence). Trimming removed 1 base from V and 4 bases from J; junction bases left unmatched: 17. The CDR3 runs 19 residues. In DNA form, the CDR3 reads TGTGCCAGCAGCTTGAATAGGGGGCGCCGTAATTTCCCTTACAATGAGCAGTTCTTC. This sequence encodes CASSLNRGRRNFPYNEQFF. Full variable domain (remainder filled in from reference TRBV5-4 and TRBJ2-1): ETGVTQSPTHLIKTRGQQVTLRCSSQSGHNTVSWYQQALGQGPQFIFQYYREEENGRGNFPPRFSGLQFPNYSSELNVNALELDDSALYLCASSLNRGRRNFPYNEQFFGPGTRLTVL.

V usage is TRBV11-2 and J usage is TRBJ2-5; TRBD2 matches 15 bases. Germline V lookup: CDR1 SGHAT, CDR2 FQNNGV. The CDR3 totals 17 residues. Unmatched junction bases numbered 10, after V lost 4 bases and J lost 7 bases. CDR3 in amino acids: CASSSRTSGRAWGTQYF. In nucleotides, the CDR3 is TGTGCCAGCAGCTCCCGGACTAGCGGGAGGGCTTGGGGGACCCAGTACTTC.

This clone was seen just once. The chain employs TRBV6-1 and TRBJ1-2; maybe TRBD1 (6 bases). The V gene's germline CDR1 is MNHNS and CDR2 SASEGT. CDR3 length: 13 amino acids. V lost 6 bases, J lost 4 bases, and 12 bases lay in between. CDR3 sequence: CASRPGHLYGYTF. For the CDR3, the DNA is TGTGCCAGCAGACCGGGACACCTCTATGGCTACACCTTC.

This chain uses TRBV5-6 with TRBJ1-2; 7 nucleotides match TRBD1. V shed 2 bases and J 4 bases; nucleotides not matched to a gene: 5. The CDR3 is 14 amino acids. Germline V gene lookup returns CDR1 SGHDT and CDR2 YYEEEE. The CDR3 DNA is TGTGCCAGCAGCTTATCAGGGGGAGGCTATGGCTACACCTTC. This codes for CASSLSGGGYGYTF.

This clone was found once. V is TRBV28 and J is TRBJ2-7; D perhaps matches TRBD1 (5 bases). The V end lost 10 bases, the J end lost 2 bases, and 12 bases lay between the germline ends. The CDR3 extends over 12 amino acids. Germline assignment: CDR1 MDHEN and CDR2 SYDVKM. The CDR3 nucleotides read TGTGCCACAACCGGCAGGGCCTACGAGCAGTACTTC. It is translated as CATTGRAYEQYF.

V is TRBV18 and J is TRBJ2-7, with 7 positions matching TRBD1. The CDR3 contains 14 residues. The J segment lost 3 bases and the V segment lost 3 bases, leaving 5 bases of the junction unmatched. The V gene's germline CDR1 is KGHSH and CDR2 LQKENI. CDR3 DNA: TGTGCCAGCTCACCTGGGACAGACTACTACGAGCAGTACTTC. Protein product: CASSPGTDYYEQYF.

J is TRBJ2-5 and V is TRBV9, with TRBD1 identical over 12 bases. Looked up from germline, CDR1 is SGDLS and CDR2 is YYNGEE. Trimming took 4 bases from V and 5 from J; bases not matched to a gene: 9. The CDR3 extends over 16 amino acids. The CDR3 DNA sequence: TGTGCCAGCAGCCTATCCGGGACAGGGGGCATGGAGACCCAGTACTTC. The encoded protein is CASSLSGTGGMETQYF.

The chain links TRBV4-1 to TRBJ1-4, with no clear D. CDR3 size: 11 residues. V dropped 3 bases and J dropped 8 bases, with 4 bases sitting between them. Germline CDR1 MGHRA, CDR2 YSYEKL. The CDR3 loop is CASSQREKLFF. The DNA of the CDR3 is TGCGCCAGCAGCCAGAGGGAAAAACTGTTTTTT.

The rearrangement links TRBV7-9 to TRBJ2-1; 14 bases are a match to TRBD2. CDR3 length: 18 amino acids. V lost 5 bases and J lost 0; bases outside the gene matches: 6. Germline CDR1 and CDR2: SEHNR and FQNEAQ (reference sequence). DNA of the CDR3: TGTGCCAGCAGCCCGCGACTAGCGGGGGGGAGCTCCTACAATGAGCAGTTCTTC. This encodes CASSPRLAGGSSYNEQFF.

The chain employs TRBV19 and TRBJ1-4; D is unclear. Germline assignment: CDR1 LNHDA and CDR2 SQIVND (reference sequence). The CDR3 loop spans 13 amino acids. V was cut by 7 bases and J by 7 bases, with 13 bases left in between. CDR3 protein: CASNARNREKLFF. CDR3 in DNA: TGTGCCAGTAATGCCAGGAATCGTGAAAAACTGTTTTTT.

In DNA, the CDR3 is TGCGCCAGCAGCCAAGTCGGACAGAGCCAACCCTATGGCTACACCTTC. This encodes CASSQVGQSQPYGYTF. V is TRBV4-3 and J is TRBJ1-2, with a possible D match to TRBD1 (6 bases). Germline V gives CDR1 LGHNA, CDR2 YSLEER. CDR3 length: 16 residues. V dropped 1 base and J dropped 4 bases, with 16 bases sitting between them.

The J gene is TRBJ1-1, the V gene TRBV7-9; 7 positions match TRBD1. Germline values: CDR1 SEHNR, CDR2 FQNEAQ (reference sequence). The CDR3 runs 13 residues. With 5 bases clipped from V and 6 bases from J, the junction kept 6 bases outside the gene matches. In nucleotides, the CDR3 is TGTGCCAGCAGCCTGAACAGGGGCGCTGAAGCTTTCTTT. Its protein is CASSLNRGAEAFF.

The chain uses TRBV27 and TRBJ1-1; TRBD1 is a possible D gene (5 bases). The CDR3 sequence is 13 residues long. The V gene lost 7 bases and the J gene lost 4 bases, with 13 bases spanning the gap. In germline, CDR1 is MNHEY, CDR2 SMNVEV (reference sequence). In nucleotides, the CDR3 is TGTGCCAGCACCCACGGGAGGGGCACTGAAGCTTTCTTT. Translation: CASTHGRGTEAFF.

The CDR3 nucleotides read TGTGCCAGCAGCTACGTAGGGGACAACCAAGAGACCCAGTACTTC. This sequence encodes CASSYVGDNQETQYF. V and J are TRBV9 and TRBJ2-5; perhaps TRBD1 as D (6 bases). Germline CDR1 SGDLS, CDR2 YYNGEE. The CDR3 spans 15 residues. The V gene lost 4 bases and the J gene lost 0 bases, with 13 bases spanning the gap.

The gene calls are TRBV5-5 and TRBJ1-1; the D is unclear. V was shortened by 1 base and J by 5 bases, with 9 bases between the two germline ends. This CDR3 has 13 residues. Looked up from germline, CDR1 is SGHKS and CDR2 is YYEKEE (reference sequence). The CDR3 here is CASSLRGVTEAFF. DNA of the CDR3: TGTGCCAGCAGCTTGCGGGGAGTGACTGAAGCTTTCTTT.

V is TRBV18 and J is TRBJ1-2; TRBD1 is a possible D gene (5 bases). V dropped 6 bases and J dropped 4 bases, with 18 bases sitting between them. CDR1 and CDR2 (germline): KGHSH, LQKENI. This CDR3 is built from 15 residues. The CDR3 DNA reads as TGTGCCAGCTCGCGCGACCAGACAGCTCCCTATGGCTACACCTTC. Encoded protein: CASSRDQTAPYGYTF.

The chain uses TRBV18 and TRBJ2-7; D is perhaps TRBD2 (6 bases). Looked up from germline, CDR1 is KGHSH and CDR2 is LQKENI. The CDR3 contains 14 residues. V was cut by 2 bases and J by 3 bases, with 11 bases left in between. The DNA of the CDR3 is TGTGCCAGCTCACCAGGGGCGGGACTCTACGAGCAGTACTTC. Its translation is CASSPGAGLYEQYF.